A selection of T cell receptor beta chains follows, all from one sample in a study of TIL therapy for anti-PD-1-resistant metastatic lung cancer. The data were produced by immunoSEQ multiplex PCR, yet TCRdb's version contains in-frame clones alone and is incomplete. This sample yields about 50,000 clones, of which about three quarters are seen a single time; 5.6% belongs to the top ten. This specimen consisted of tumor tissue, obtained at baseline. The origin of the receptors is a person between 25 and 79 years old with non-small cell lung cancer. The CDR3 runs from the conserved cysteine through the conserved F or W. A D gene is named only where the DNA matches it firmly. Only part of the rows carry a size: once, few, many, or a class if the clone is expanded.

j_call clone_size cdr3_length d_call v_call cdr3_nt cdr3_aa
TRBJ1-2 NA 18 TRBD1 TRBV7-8 TGTGCCAGCAGCCTCGAGTGGACAGGGGCCCGTATAGGCGGTGGCTACACCTTC CASSLEWTGARIGGGYTF
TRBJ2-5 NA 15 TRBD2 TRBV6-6 TGTGCCAGCAGGGGAGCGGGGGGGCAACAAGAGACCCAGTACTTC CASRGAGGQQETQYF
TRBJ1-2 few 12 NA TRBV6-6 TGTGCCATAGAAGGGACCAGGTATGGCTACACCTTC CAIEGTRYGYTF
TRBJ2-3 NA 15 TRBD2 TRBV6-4 TGTGCCAGCAGTGACTCGACTAGCGGGGGGGATACGCAGTATTTT CASSDSTSGGDTQYF
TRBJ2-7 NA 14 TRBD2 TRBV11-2 TGTGCCAGCAGCTCAACTAGCGGGGGCCACGAGCAGTACTTC CASSSTSGGHEQYF
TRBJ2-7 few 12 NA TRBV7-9 TGTGCCAGCAGCTTAGCTAGATACGAGCAGTACTTC CASSLARYEQYF
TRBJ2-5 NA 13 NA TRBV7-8 TGTGCCAGCAGCTTATCACAGAAAGAGACCCAGTACTTC CASSLSQKETQYF
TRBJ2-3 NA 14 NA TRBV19 TGTGCCAGTACCCCCGGCGGGGAAGCAGATACGCAGTATTTT CASTPGGEADTQYF
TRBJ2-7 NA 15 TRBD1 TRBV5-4 TGTGCCAGCAGCGCCTCCGGGACAGGGCTCAACGAGCAGTACTTC CASSASGTGLNEQYF
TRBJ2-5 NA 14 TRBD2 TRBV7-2 TGTGCCGGTCGTTTGAGCGGGACTTTAGAGACCCAGTACTTC CAGRLSGTLETQYF
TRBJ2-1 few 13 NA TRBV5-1 TGCGCCAGCAGCTCAATACGAGACAATGAGCAGTTCTTC CASSSIRDNEQFF
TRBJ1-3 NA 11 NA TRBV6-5 TGTGCCAGCAGGGACGGAAACACCATATATTTT CASRDGNTIYF
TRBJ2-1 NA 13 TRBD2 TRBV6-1 TGTGCCAGCAGTGGCGCGGGGGGGCGCCCGGGGTTCTTC CASSGAGGRPGFF
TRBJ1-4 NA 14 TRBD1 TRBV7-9 TGTGCCAGCATGCAGGGACAGGGGAATGAAAAACTGTTTTTT CASMQGQGNEKLFF
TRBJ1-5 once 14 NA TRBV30 TGTGCCTGGAGTGTAGACTCGGGGGAGCAGCCCCAGCATTTT CAWSVDSGEQPQHF
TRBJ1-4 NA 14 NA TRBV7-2 TGTGCCAGCAGCGTCCGACAGGCTAATGAAAAACTGTTTTTT CASSVRQANEKLFF
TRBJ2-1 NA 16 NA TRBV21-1 TGTGCCAGCCCATTAAAGCGGGGGCCTCGAAACAATGAGCAGTTCTTC CASPLKRGPRNNEQFF
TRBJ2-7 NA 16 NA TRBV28 TGTGCCAGCAGTGCGAACGTGCCTAGTTGGCGTGTGGAGCAGTACTTC CASSANVPSWRVEQYF
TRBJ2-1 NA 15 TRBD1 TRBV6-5 TGTGCCAGCAGTTATCGGGACAGCAGAACGAATGAGCAGTTCTTC CASSYRDSRTNEQFF
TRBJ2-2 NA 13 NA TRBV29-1 TGCAGCGCCCGTCAATCGAACACCGGGGAGCTGTTTTTT CSARQSNTGELFF
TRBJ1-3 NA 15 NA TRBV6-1 TGTGCCAGCAGGCGGCGGAGTGGGGCTGGAAACACCATATATTTT CASRRRSGAGNTIYF
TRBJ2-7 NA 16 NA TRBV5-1 TGCGCCAGCAGCTTGTCCCCTACAGGTGGTAACCAGAAGCAGTACTTC CASSLSPTGGNQKQYF
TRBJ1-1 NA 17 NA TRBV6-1 TGTGCCAGCAGTGAAGTTGGGGGTTGGGGGGTGAACACTGAAGCTTTCTTT CASSEVGGWGVNTEAFF
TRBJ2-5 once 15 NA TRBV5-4 TGTGCCAGCAGCTTGGTCGCAGGGCCACAAGAGACCCAGTACTTC CASSLVAGPQETQYF
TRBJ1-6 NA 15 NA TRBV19 TGTGCCAGTACTCAGGGAAGCTCCTATAATTCACCCCTCCACTTT CASTQGSSYNSPLHF
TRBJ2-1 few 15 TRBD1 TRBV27 TGTGCCAGCAGTCCCCGACAGGGCTTATACAATGAGCAGTTCTTC CASSPRQGLYNEQFF
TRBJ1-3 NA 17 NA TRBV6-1 TGTGCCAGCAGTGAAGCCGGAACAGGGTTCTCTGGAAACACCATATATTTT CASSEAGTGFSGNTIYF
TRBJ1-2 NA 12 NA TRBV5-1 TGCGCCAGCAGCCCCGCAGACTATGGCTACACCTTC CASSPADYGYTF
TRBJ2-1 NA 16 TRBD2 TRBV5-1 TGCGCCAGCAGCTTGCCTAGCGGGGCGGGATACAATGAGCAGTTCTTC CASSLPSGAGYNEQFF
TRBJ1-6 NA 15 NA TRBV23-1 TGCGCCAGCAGTCAATCGCAGGGTAGGAATTCACCCCTCCACTTT CASSQSQGRNSPLHF
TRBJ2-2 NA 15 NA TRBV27 TGTGCCAGCAGATATTTACTAGATAACACCGGGGAGCTGTTTTTT CASRYLLDNTGELFF
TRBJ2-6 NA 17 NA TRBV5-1 TGCGCCAGCAGCTTGGAGGGGTACCGCTCTGGGGCCAACGTCCTGACTTTC CASSLEGYRSGANVLTF
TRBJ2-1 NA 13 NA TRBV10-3 TGTGCCATCAGTCAGGGGAGTGTCGATGAGCAGTTCTTC CAISQGSVDEQFF
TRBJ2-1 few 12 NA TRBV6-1 TGTGCCAGCAGTGAAACGGGGATTGAGCAGTTCTTC CASSETGIEQFF
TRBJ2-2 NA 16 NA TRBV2 TGTGCCAGCAGTCGACGTCTAACCCAAAACACCGGGGAGCTGTTTTTT CASSRRLTQNTGELFF
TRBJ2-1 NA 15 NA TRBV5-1 TGCGCCAGCAGCTTGGCCGGGCCTGTCGGCGTGAAGCAGTTCTTC CASSLAGPVGVKQFF
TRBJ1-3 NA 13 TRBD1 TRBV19 TGTGCCAGTACGGACAGGGGAAGAAACACCATATATTTT CASTDRGRNTIYF
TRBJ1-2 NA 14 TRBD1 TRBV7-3 TGTGCCAGCAGCGCCGGACAGGGGCGATATGGCTACACCTTC CASSAGQGRYGYTF
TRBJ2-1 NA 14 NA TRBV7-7 TGTGCCAGCAGCTTAGCACCGACCTCCAATGAGCAGTTCTTC CASSLAPTSNEQFF
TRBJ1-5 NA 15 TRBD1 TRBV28 TGTGCCAGCAGTTCGACAGGGGCTAACAATCAGCCCCAGCATTTT CASSSTGANNQPQHF
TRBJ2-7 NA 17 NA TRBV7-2 TGTGCCAGCAGCATCCTCCCCCAGGGCTCACGGGGATACGAGCAGTACTTC CASSILPQGSRGYEQYF
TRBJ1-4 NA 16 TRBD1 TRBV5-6 TGTGCCAGCAGCTTGGGAGGGACAGCCATTAGCGAAAAACTGTTTTTT CASSLGGTAISEKLFF
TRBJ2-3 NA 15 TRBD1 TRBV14 TGTGCCAGCAGCCGACAGGGAAAGAGCACAGATACGCAGTATTTT CASSRQGKSTDTQYF
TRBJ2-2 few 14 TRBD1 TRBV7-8 TGTGCCAGCAGTCAGGACAGGTCGACCGGGGAGCTGTTTTTT CASSQDRSTGELFF
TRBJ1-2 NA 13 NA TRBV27 TGTGCCAGCTCCGAAAAGGGTTACTATGGCTACACCTTC CASSEKGYYGYTF
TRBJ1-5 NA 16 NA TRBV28 TGTGCCAGCAGTTTATCCCTCGACAGTAGCAATCAGCCCCAGCATTTT CASSLSLDSSNQPQHF
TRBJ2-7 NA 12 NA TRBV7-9 TGTGCCAGCAGCTTAGCGCCCTACGAGCAGTACTTC CASSLAPYEQYF
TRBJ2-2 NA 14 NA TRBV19 TGTGCCAGTAGGGGCCCTGCCGGGACCGGGGAGCTGTTTTTT CASRGPAGTGELFF
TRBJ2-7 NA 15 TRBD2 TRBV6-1 TGTGCCAGCCGGACCGGGACTAGCGGAGCCTACGAGCAGTACTTC CASRTGTSGAYEQYF
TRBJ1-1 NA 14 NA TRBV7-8 TGTGCCAGCAGGGGACTAGGGGTGGGCACTGAAGCTTTCTTT CASRGLGVGTEAFF